The next 2 T cell receptor beta chains were all read from a single sample in a study of persistence of HIV-infected CD4 T cells. The stimulus was lysate of CMV-infected fibroblasts, about 10 ug/mL. CD40L/CD69 double-negative CD45RO-high memory CD4+ T cells were collected. The immunoSEQ assay was version 4, run in survey mode. TCRdb's copy holds only in-frame clones and misses some; the assay was immunoSEQ multiplex PCR. The sample lists 25,000 to 35,000 clones, approximately 85% occurring once. No cognate antigen is known for these TCRs. The sequencing used CD4+ T cells sorted from PBMCs after approximately 19-hour stimulation, collected from a patient who received antiretroviral therapy. Receptor source: an adult man with HIV who was CMV-seropositive.

The chain uses TRBV7-2 and TRBJ2-6; no reliable D call. V lost 6 bases, J lost 0 bases, and 6 bases lay in between. Germline lookup yields CDR1 SGHTA and CDR2 FQGNSA. The CDR3 totals 14 residues. This CDR3 is CASSSNSGANVLTF. The CDR3 DNA reads TGTGCCAGCAGTTCAAACTCTGGGGCCAACGTCCTGACTTTC.

DNA for the CDR3: TGTGCCAGCAGTTCGTACTATGGCTACACCTTC. Residues: CASSSYYGYTF. This chain connects TRBV28 to TRBJ1-2, with D unresolved. Trimming pared 4 bases from V and 3 bases from J, leaving 3 bases between. CDR3 size: 11 residues. Germline-derived CDR1 and CDR2 are MDHEN and SYDVKM.